This is a list of T cell receptor beta chains from one sample in a study of naive and memory T cell subsets. TCRdb re-called the UMI-ligation and nested PCR reads through MiXCR, storing one row per CDR3 protein. The repertoire includes over 110,000 distinct CDR3 sequences, under 25% of them detected once, and about 0.57% sits in the top ten. Material for sequencing was naive CD8+ T cells from blood. These receptors all come from a human donor in good health. Each CDR3 is given with its conserved first and last residue. D genes are given only for firm matches. For some rows the clone size is stated as once, few or many, or as a class when expanded; others skip it.

NA	NA	TRBV18	TRBJ2-7	CASSPPGGRESYEQYF	TGTGCCAGCTCACCACCGGGTGGCAGGGAGTCCTACGAGCAGTACTTC
NA	few	TRBV27	TRBJ1-4	CASSLRQASNEKLFF	TGTGCCAGCAGTTTGCGGCAAGCCAGTAATGAAAAACTGTTTTTT
NA	few	TRBV10-2	TRBJ2-7	CASRSPKSSYEQYF	TGCGCCAGCAGGTCACCGAAAAGCTCCTACGAGCAGTACTTC
NA	NA	TRBV28	TRBJ2-7	CASSFFGVISYEQYF	TGTGCCAGCAGTTTTTTCGGGGTAATATCCTACGAGCAGTACTTC
TRBD2	few	TRBV28	TRBJ2-1	CASKRLAGSSPYNEQFF	TGTGCCAGCAAGCGGCTAGCGGGAAGTAGCCCCTACAATGAGCAGTTCTTC
NA	few	TRBV14	TRBJ2-3	CASSLGGRRPDTQYF	TGTGCCAGCAGCCTTGGCGGACGGCGTCCAGATACGCAGTATTTT
TRBD1	few	TRBV28	TRBJ1-6	CASSPSGTGGISPLHF	TGTGCCAGCAGCCCCTCCGGGACAGGGGGGATATCACCCCTCCACTTT
TRBD1	NA	TRBV5-1	TRBJ2-3	CASSPGTGPDTQYF	TGCGCCAGCAGCCCTGGGACAGGCCCAGATACGCAGTATTTT
TRBD1	NA	TRBV29-1	TRBJ1-2	CSVDGQGYGYTF	TGCAGCGTTGACGGACAGGGCTATGGCTACACCTTC
TRBD1	few	TRBV10-2	TRBJ2-1	CASSGWDRSSYNEQFF	TGCGCCAGCAGTGGTTGGGACAGGAGCTCCTACAATGAGCAGTTCTTC
NA	NA	TRBV4-3	TRBJ2-3	CASGVLGSDTQYF	TGCGCCAGCGGGGTACTCGGAAGTGATACGCAGTATTTT
TRBD2	NA	TRBV20-1	TRBJ2-1	CSARDPTSGLYNEQFF	TGCAGTGCTAGAGACCCGACTAGCGGGTTGTACAATGAGCAGTTCTTC
NA	few	TRBV14	TRBJ1-1	CASSVRGEMNTEAFF	TGTGCCAGCAGCGTACGGGGAGAGATGAACACTGAAGCTTTCTTT